What follows are 20 T cell receptor beta chains derived from one specimen sequenced in a study of T cells in Graves' hyperthyroidism and ophthalmopathy. TCR beta CDR3 regions were amplified from RNA transcripts. HTBI primers were the set used in a first-round RT-PCR of the TCR CDR3. Using its own MiXCR run on the multiplex PCR reads, TCRdb lists one record per CDR3 protein. The table lists roughly 98,000 distinct CDR3 sequences, approximately 39% of them singletons. Specimen: peripheral blood or thyroid tissue (not recorded which). The origin of the receptors is a woman aged 25 to 39 with Graves' hyperthyroidism.

This clonotype has at least ten counts. The chain uses TRBV5-1 and TRBJ2-7, with TRBD2 as a possible D gene (6 bases). The CDR3 runs to 14 residues. V was cut by 2 bases and J by 0 bases, with 9 bases left in between. Germline assignment: CDR1 SGHRS and CDR2 YFSETQ. CDR3 amino acids: CASSFRESSYEQYF. CDR3 nucleotides: TGCGCCAGCAGCTTCCGGGAGAGCTCCTACGAGCAGTACTTC.

This clonotype was recorded many times. This chain connects TRBV7-3 to TRBJ2-2; 7 bases align to TRBD1. V lost 2 bases and J lost 0; bases outside the gene matches: 0. This CDR3 has 15 residues. Germline lookup yields CDR1 SGHTA and CDR2 FQGTGA. The CDR3 DNA sequence: TGTGCCAGCAGCTTAGGGACAGCGAACACCGGGGAGCTGTTTTTT. Amino acids: CASSLGTANTGELFF.

Note on this clonotype: The CDR3 does not close with the conserved phenylalanine or tryptophan, likely indicating a read error. The chain couples TRBV20-1 to TRBJ2-3; D is unresolved. The CDR3 runs to 13 residues. The V end lost 6 bases, the J end lost 7 bases, and 17 bases lay between the germline ends. Germline V gene sequence: CDR1 DFQATT, CDR2 SNEGSKA (reference sequence). The CDR3 DNA reads TGCAGTGCCCCGTTTATTGAGAAATATACGCAGTATTCT. Translated: CSAPFIEKYTQYS.

This clonotype was counted at least ten times. The chain uses TRBV7-9 and TRBJ2-7; 7 bases are shared with TRBD2. After removal of 3 bases from V and 2 bases from J, the junction contained 4 bases not matched to a gene. The CDR3 loop spans 14 amino acids. Germline V gives CDR1 SEHNR, CDR2 FQNEAQ (reference sequence). The CDR3 nucleotides are TGTGCCAGCAGCTTGCGGGAGAGGCCCTACGAGCAGTACTTC. Protein product: CASSLRERPYEQYF.

This clonotype came up many times. The DNA for the CDR3 is TGCGCCAGCTCCAAGGGGTGGCAGCCCTATGGCTACACCTTC. Its translation: CASSKGWQPYGYTF. The chain couples TRBV4-1 to TRBJ1-2; D is perhaps TRBD1 (5 bases). Germline V gives CDR1 MGHRA, CDR2 YSYEKL. The CDR3 has 14 amino acids. Trimming stripped 8 bases from V and 4 bases from J, with 17 bases between.

V and J are TRBV10-3 and TRBJ1-6; TRBD1 is a possible D gene (5 bases). Per the germline V gene, CDR1 is ENHRY and CDR2 is SYGVKD. Trimming left V 6 bases short and J 7 bases short, with 10 bases between. The CDR3 length is 13 residues. The CDR3 loop reads CAISPGRNSPLHF. Written as DNA, the CDR3 is TGTGCCATCAGCCCGGGGCGGAATTCACCCCTCCACTTT.

This clonotype was counted ten times or more. The gene calls are TRBV3-1 and TRBJ2-7, with TRBD1 as a possible D gene (5 bases). V was shortened by 3 bases and J by 1 base, with 13 bases between the two germline ends. Germline assignment: CDR1 LGHDT and CDR2 YNNKEL (reference sequence). CDR3 length equals 15 residues. CDR3 sequence: CASSQGRGPSYEQYF. The CDR3 region has the DNA TGTGCCAGCAGCCAGGGGCGTGGGCCGTCCTACGAGCAGTACTTC.

This clonotype occurred many times. Since the CDR3 does not end with the conserved phenylalanine or tryptophan, this likely comes from a read error. The V gene is TRBV2, the J gene TRBJ1-5; D possibly corresponds to TRBD1 (6 bases). The germline V gene encodes CDR1 SNHLY and CDR2 FYNNEI. CDR3 length equals 16 residues. Trimming pared 6 bases from V and 7 bases from J, leaving 22 bases between. The CDR3 reads CASSLHRGQSVQPQHS. In nucleotides, the CDR3 is TGTGCCAGCAGCCTTCACCGGGGACAATCTGTACAGCCCCAGCATTCT.

Only one count was recorded for this clonotype. Without the conserved terminal phenylalanine or tryptophan, this CDR3 likely stems from a read error. The rearrangement joins TRBV20-1 to TRBJ1-1; D gene unclear. In germline, CDR1 is DFQATT, CDR2 SNEGSKA (reference sequence). V lost 2 bases and J lost 2, with 9 bases in between. This CDR3 spans 13 amino acids. CDR3 coding DNA: TGCAGTGCTAGACCTTCTCTCAACACTGAAGCTTTCCTC. This codes for CSARPSLNTEAFL.

The table lists this clonotype with a few counts. The chain links TRBV20-1 to TRBJ2-3, with D unclear. The CDR3 has 12 amino acids. CDR1 DFQATT and CDR2 SNEGSKA come from the germline V gene (reference sequence). V was trimmed by 4 bases and J by 2 bases, leaving 7 bases between them. The CDR3 region is CSAMRITDTQYF. DNA for the CDR3: TGCAGTGCTATGCGGATCACAGATACGCAGTATTTT.

The sample holds many counts of this clonotype. The genes are TRBV3-1 and TRBJ2-7; tentative D call: TRBD2 (5 bases). Germline assignment: CDR1 LGHDT and CDR2 YNNKEL (reference sequence). Trimming pared 0 bases from V and 0 bases from J, leaving 12 bases between. CDR3 length: 16 amino acids. The CDR3 loop reads CASSQDQAGLSYEQYF. The CDR3 bases are TGTGCCAGCAGCCAAGATCAGGCGGGCCTCTCCTACGAGCAGTACTTC.

This clonotype was detected once. A single base separates this from a much larger clone, so it may be a read error. The conserved final phenylalanine or tryptophan is absent from the CDR3, which likely points to a read error. The chain employs TRBV7-3 and TRBJ1-6; D is unclear. The V end was cut by 6 bases, the J end by 7 bases, with 16 bases between. This CDR3 comprises 15 residues. Germline V gives CDR1 SGHTA, CDR2 FQGTGA. CDR3 DNA sequence: TGTGCCAGCAGTTTGGTCCCCGGCCAGAATTCACCCCTCCACTCT. As protein: CASSLVPGQNSPLHS.

The J gene is TRBJ1-2, the V gene TRBV15; tentative D call: TRBD1 (5 bases). The V end lost 1 base, the J end lost 8 bases, and 17 bases lay between the germline ends. CDR1 LNHNV and CDR2 YYDKDF come from the germline V gene (reference sequence). This CDR3 region has 15 residues. This chain's CDR3 is CATSRGWGVSGGYTF. The CDR3 region has the DNA TGTGCCACCAGCAGAGGGTGGGGGGTGTCGGGCGGCTACACCTTC.

The rearrangement links TRBV2 to TRBJ2-7; D is unresolved. Trimming stripped 5 bases from V and 7 bases from J, with 21 bases between. The CDR3 length is 15 residues. Germline CDR1 SNHLY, CDR2 FYNNEI. The CDR3 nucleotides read TGTGCCAGCAGTCTTCTCGGCGGTATACTACGAGAGCAGTACTTC. Its translation: CASSLLGGILREQYF.

This chain uses TRBV20-1 with TRBJ2-3, with 11 bases matching TRBD2. The germline V gene encodes CDR1 DFQATT and CDR2 SNEGSKA (reference sequence). This CDR3 comprises 15 residues. V shed 5 bases, J shed 6 bases, and the junction held 10 bases outside the gene matches. This chain's CDR3 is CSAASTSGDTDTQYF. The CDR3 region has the DNA TGCAGTGCTGCATCGACTAGCGGGGACACGGATACGCAGTATTTT.

This clonotype was observed once. The chain joins TRBV2 to TRBJ2-7, with 7 bases fitting TRBD2. Germline lookup yields CDR1 SNHLY and CDR2 FYNNEI. Trimming removed 4 bases from V and 9 bases from J; junction bases left unmatched: 12. The CDR3 loop spans 14 amino acids. The DNA for the CDR3 is TGTGCCAGCAGTGTTGTAGCGGGCGATCCTGTGCAGTACTTC. Translated, it gives CASSVVAGDPVQYF.

This clonotype has just a few counts. Given a much more abundant clone one base away, this may be a read error. The rearrangement joins TRBV29-1 to TRBJ1-4, with TRBD1 matching 10 bases. V shed 2 bases and J 6 bases; nucleotides not matched to a gene: 12. Germline values: CDR1 SQVTM, CDR2 ANQGSEA. The CDR3 contains 17 residues. In DNA form, the CDR3 reads TGCAGCGTTGAAAAGTTGGACAGGGGGGACTTGGATGAAAAACTGTTTTTT. It encodes CSVEKLDRGDLDEKLFF.

Note on this clonotype: A read error may be the cause here, since a much bigger clone is one base away. The genes are TRBV4-3 and TRBJ1-4; 9 bases map to TRBD1. Germline assignment: CDR1 LGHNA and CDR2 YSLEER. The CDR3 spans 15 residues. The CDR3, as DNA: TGCGCCGGCAGCCACGCCACAGGGGGCAATGAAAAACTGTTTTTT. Protein sequence: CAGSHATGGNEKLFF.

This clonotype has only a few counts. The conserved final phenylalanine or tryptophan is absent from the CDR3, which likely points to a read error. The limits of the CDR3 on the DNA are not certain, so only TCRdb's listed CDR3 is given. This CDR3 reads CASSLVLPGPTNT. J is TRBJ1-3 and V is TRBV7-6; the table names TRBD1, a call not compared with the DNA. Inclusive of both ends, the CDR3 amounts to 13 amino acids. Germline CDR1 and CDR2: SGHVS and FNYEAQ.

As for this clonotype: Its ends do not fully match the called genes, so a read error is possible. This chain uses TRBV11-1 with TRBJ2-2; D is unresolved. This CDR3 comprises 11 residues. CDR1 is SGHAT and CDR2 is FQDESV in the germline V gene (reference sequence). This chain's CDR3 is CPSKNTGELFF. In nucleotides, the CDR3 is TGTCCCAGCAAGAACACCGGGGAGCTGTTTTTT.